The 21 T cell receptor beta chains below were found in one sample sequenced in a study of cytomegalovirus exposure and HLA in healthy donors. The PCR contained 60 Vbeta and 13 Jbeta primers. TCRdb keeps only in-frame clones here, not all; method: immunoSEQ multiplex PCR. In the table there are around 130,000 clones, 75% to 85% of which are singletons. Sequences were obtained from PBMCs. Receptor source: a male donor in good health and CMV-seronegative.

In this sample, this clone turned up a few times. The junction and the germline gene differ at one end; a read error may be behind it. This CDR3 is CSSSSVERVASSGANVLTF. The CDR3 DNA reads as TGTTCCAGCAGCTCAGTAGAGAGGGTTGCAAGCTCTGGGGCCAACGTCCTGACTTTC. This chain connects TRBV7-9 to TRBJ2-6; D might be TRBD2 (5 bases). Germline assignment: CDR1 SEHNR and CDR2 FQNEAQ (reference sequence). CDR3 size: 19 residues.

The V gene is TRBV19, the J gene TRBJ2-2; 7 bases align to TRBD1. Trimming removed 7 bases from V and 5 bases from J; junction bases left unmatched: 7. CDR3 length: 14 amino acids. CDR1 LNHDA and CDR2 SQIVND come from the germline V gene (reference sequence). The DNA for the CDR3 is TGTGCCAGTACTACCGGACAGGTAACCGGGGAGCTGTTTTTT. Translation: CASTTGQVTGELFF.

This chain uses TRBV28 with TRBJ1-5; 7 bases line up with TRBD1. Germline V gives CDR1 MDHEN, CDR2 SYDVKM. The CDR3 runs to 17 residues. V lost 5 bases, J lost 0 bases, and 10 bases stayed unmatched. CDR3 coding DNA: TGTGCCAGCAGTCCTACGGACAGGACTCCTAGCAATCAGCCCCAGCATTTT. Protein sequence: CASSPTDRTPSNQPQHF.

This chain joins TRBV10-1 and TRBJ2-7, with 9 bases identical to TRBD2. V gave up 2 bases and J gave up 3 bases; unmatched junction bases: 5. Germline lookup yields CDR1 WNHNN and CDR2 SYGVQD (reference sequence). This CDR3 contains 15 residues. CDR3 in amino acids: CASSETSGPYYEQYF. The CDR3 DNA sequence: TGCGCCAGCAGTGAGACTAGCGGGCCGTACTACGAGCAGTACTTC.

The chain is built from TRBV25-1 and TRBJ2-4; TRBD2 matches at 8 bases. Losses at the gene ends were 3 bases for V and 6 bases for J; bases not matched to a gene: 10. There are 16 residues in the CDR3. The V gene's germline CDR1 is MGHDK and CDR2 SYGVNS. CDR3 sequence reads: CASSDPPGGEGNIQYF. CDR3 bases: TGTGCCAGCAGTGACCCTCCGGGGGGGGAGGGAAACATTCAGTACTTC.

Only a few counts were recorded for this clone. V usage is TRBV5-4 and J usage is TRBJ1-2; D not certain. The CDR3 runs 13 residues. The V end was cut by 4 bases, the J end by 6 bases, with 13 bases between. CDR1 is SGHNT and CDR2 is YYREEE in the germline V gene (reference sequence). CDR3 sequence: CASSPTSSHGYTF. The DNA of the CDR3 is TGTGCCAGCAGCCCCACCTCCAGTCATGGCTACACCTTC.

The rearrangement links TRBV2 to TRBJ1-5, with 9 bases matching TRBD1. The CDR3 is 14 amino acids. Unmatched junction bases numbered 3, after V lost 5 bases and J lost 4 bases. Germline loops: CDR1 SNHLY, CDR2 FYNNEI. The CDR3 is CASSLGQGNQPQHF. CDR3 nucleotide sequence: TGTGCCAGCAGTCTGGGACAGGGTAATCAGCCCCAGCATTTT.

The V gene is TRBV6-1, the J gene TRBJ2-5; D might be TRBD1 (6 bases). CDR3 size: 15 residues. V was shortened by 6 bases and J by 3 bases, with 17 bases between the two germline ends. Germline loops: CDR1 MNHNS, CDR2 SASEGT. The chain's CDR3 is CASREQGLPEETQYF. CDR3 sequence (DNA): TGTGCCAGCAGGGAACAGGGTCTGCCCGAAGAGACCCAGTACTTC.

V gene TRBV6-1 combines with J gene TRBJ2-1, with D maybe TRBD2 (6 bases). V lost 2 bases to trimming and J lost 1 base, with 18 bases between them. This CDR3 is built from 18 residues. Germline values: CDR1 MNHNS, CDR2 SASEGT. CDR3 in DNA: TGTGCCAGCAGTGAATTTTCCCGGGAGAAGAAATCCTACAATGAGCAGTTCTTC. Translated, it gives CASSEFSREKKSYNEQFF.

The rearrangement joins TRBV30 to TRBJ2-4; D unclear. V was cut by 3 bases and J by 12 bases, with 15 bases left in between. Per the germline V gene, CDR1 is GTSNPN and CDR2 is SVGIG (reference sequence). This CDR3 comprises 12 residues. The CDR3 is CAWSPLVESQYF. The CDR3 nucleotides read TGTGCCTGGAGCCCACTCGTTGAGAGTCAGTACTTC.

This clone was seen a single time. The chain is built from TRBV6-6 and TRBJ2-5, with 10 bases identical to TRBD1. The J call could be wrong; TRBJ2-7 is a better fit for the DNA end. Germline V gives CDR1 MNHNY, CDR2 SVGAGI (reference sequence). This CDR3 has 13 residues. The chain's CDR3 is CASAGQGPYEQYF. DNA of the CDR3: TGTGCCAGCGCGGGACAGGGGCCCTACGAGCAGTACTTC.

The J gene is TRBJ1-2, the V gene TRBV28; D is ambiguous. Germline loops: CDR1 MDHEN, CDR2 SYDVKM. The CDR3 extends over 14 amino acids. The V gene lost 5 bases and the J gene lost 4 bases, with 14 bases spanning the gap. CDR3 in amino acids: CASSIPRTAYGYTF. As DNA, the CDR3 is TGTGCCAGCAGTATCCCAAGGACTGCCTATGGCTACACCTTC.

The chain links TRBV19 to TRBJ2-1; 12 positions match TRBD2. This CDR3 region has 16 residues. Germline assignment: CDR1 LNHDA and CDR2 SQIVND (reference sequence). V gave up 3 bases and J gave up 4 bases; unmatched junction bases: 4. CDR3 sequence reads: CASSIQLAGGYNEQFF. In nucleotides, the CDR3 is TGTGCCAGTAGTATCCAACTAGCGGGGGGATACAATGAGCAGTTCTTC.

In its sample, this clone was seen a few times. J is TRBJ2-5 and V is TRBV19; maybe TRBD2 (5 bases). CDR1 and CDR2 (germline): LNHDA, SQIVND (reference sequence). V lost 7 bases and J 3 bases, leaving 18 bases between the germline ends. This CDR3 has 15 residues. CDR3 DNA sequence: TGTGCCAGTACCGCTAACGGAGGAGAAAAAGAGACCCAGTACTTC. Translating it yields CASTANGGEKETQYF.

CDR3 sequence reads: CASSLGWGTSGRYEQFF. The CDR3, as DNA: TGTGCCAGCAGTTTAGGGTGGGGGACTAGCGGGAGGTATGAGCAGTTCTTC. This chain links TRBV27 with TRBJ2-1; 15 bases match TRBD2. After removal of 2 bases from V and 8 bases from J, the junction contained 7 bases not matched to a gene. This CDR3 has 17 amino acids. CDR1 is MNHEY and CDR2 is SMNVEV in the germline V gene (reference sequence).

This sequence joins TRBV5-4 and TRBJ1-2, with a tentative D call TRBD1 (5 bases). The CDR3 covers 14 residues. Germline V gene data show CDR1 as SGHNT and CDR2 as YYREEE (reference sequence). The V gene lost 2 bases and the J gene lost 1 base, with 9 bases spanning the gap. The CDR3 loop reads CASSFLGGNYGYTF. The DNA of the CDR3 is TGTGCCAGCAGCTTTCTCGGGGGTAACTATGGCTACACCTTC.

The chain links TRBV9 to TRBJ2-3, with D possibly TRBD1 on 7 matching bases. Germline values: CDR1 SGDLS, CDR2 YYNGEE. CDR3 length equals 18 residues. With 0 bases removed from V and 3 bases from J, the gap between germline ends came to 20 bases. DNA for the CDR3: TGTGCCAGCAGCGTAGAAGGCAGGGGGGTCGGTTGGACAGATACGCAGTATTTT. As protein: CASSVEGRGVGWTDTQYF.

V and J are TRBV6-1 and TRBJ2-1, with 11 bases matching TRBD2. The ends lost 7 bases at V and 12 bases at J; junction bases unmatched: 11. This CDR3 is 14 amino acids long. Per germline, CDR1 MNHNS and CDR2 SASEGT. The DNA of the CDR3 is TGTGCCAGCAAGCACTCTTCTAGCGGGAGGAGGCAGTTCTTC. Protein product: CASKHSSSGRRQFF.

V and J are TRBV21-1 and TRBJ1-5. TRBV21-1 is designated a pseudogene. The length of the CDR3 is 14 residues. CDR3 sequence: CASSKGICNQPQHF. Written as DNA, the CDR3 is TGTGCCAGCAGCAAAGGTATTTGCAATCAGCCCCAGCATTTT.

The chain is built from TRBV5-1 and TRBJ2-2; 10 bases fit TRBD1. Germline-derived CDR1 and CDR2 are SGHRS and YFSETQ. This CDR3 spans 18 amino acids. V was clipped by 4 bases and J by 2 bases; unmatched bases: 11. Written as DNA, the CDR3 is TGCGCCAGCAGCCGTCAGGCCGGGGACAGGGGTAACACCGGGGAGCTGTTTTTT. Residues: CASSRQAGDRGNTGELFF.

The V gene is TRBV6-5, the J gene TRBJ1-6; D gene unclear. The germline CDR1 and CDR2 sequences are MNHEY and SVGAGI. CDR3 size: 12 residues. The ends were cut back, 2 bases at V and 8 bases at J, with 4 bases in the middle. For the CDR3, the DNA is TGTGCCAGCAGTTACGGAGATTCACCCCTCCACTTT. This gives the protein CASSYGDSPLHF.